The 29 T cell receptor beta chains given below trace back to one sample, sequenced in a study of T cells in women clearing cervical HPV infection. Data came from immunoSEQ multiplex PCR; TCRdb stores just in-frame clones and leaves some out. This sample's table has roughly 48,000 clones. Material for sequencing was blood buffy coat. The receptors were gathered from a woman aged 18 to 75 with a cervical HPV16 infection that either progressed to CIN3+ or cleared (not recorded which).

Concerning this clone: Read coverage stops 3 residues before the CDR3 terminus; the germline J gene supplies the remainder. The V call is TRBV4-2, the J call TRBJ2-7; 7 bases are shared with TRBD2. This CDR3 has 15 amino acids. Germline V lookup: CDR1 LGHNA, CDR2 YNFKEQ. V lost 5 bases and J lost 3; bases outside the gene matches: 10. The CDR3 reads CASSSLTSPNYEQYF. CDR3 bases read: TGTGCCAGCAGCTCCTTGACTAGCCCGAACTACGAG.

Notes on this clone: Read coverage stops 3 residues before the CDR3 terminus; the germline J gene supplies the remainder. The chain links TRBV19 to TRBJ2-3, with TRBD2 matching over 8 bases. The CDR3 contains 15 residues. Germline V gene sequence: CDR1 LNHDA, CDR2 SQIVND (reference sequence). V gave up 9 bases and J gave up 8 bases; unmatched junction bases: 16. This CDR3 reads CASTEGIAGSSTQYF. The covered CDR3 bases are TGTGCCAGCACCGAAGGAATAGCGGGATCGTCTACG.

Points on this clone: The read comes to an end 3 residues before the CDR3 does, leaving the germline J gene to fill in the end. The J gene is TRBJ2-3, the V gene TRBV2; 13 bases match TRBD2. V shed 6 bases, J shed 2 bases, and the junction held 5 bases outside the gene matches. The germline gives CDR1 SNHLY, CDR2 FYNNEI. This CDR3 comprises 16 residues. CDR3 DNA, as far as it was read: TGTGCCAGCAGAGGACTAGCGGGGGTTTTCACAGATACG. Translating gives CASRGLAGVFTDT. The whole CDR3 protein reads CASRGLAGVFTDTQYF.

A remark on this clone: The read ends 3 residues shy of where the CDR3 ends; the end is completed using the germline J gene. The rearrangement links TRBV20-1 to TRBJ1-2; D is perhaps TRBD1 (5 bases). Trimming shortened V by 6 bases and J by 2 bases, and 16 bases separated the two germline ends. This CDR3 spans 14 amino acids. The V gene's germline CDR1 is DFQATT and CDR2 SNEGSKA (reference sequence). The CDR3 DNA, read in part, is TGCAGTGCCTTAAGAGAGGCAGGGAACTATGGC. Translated, it gives CSALREAGNYG. The whole CDR3 protein reads CSALREAGNYGYTF.

As for this clone: The read stops 3 residues short of the end of the CDR3; the missing end is completed from the germline J gene. The rearrangement uses TRBV4-1 and TRBJ2-7; 9 nucleotides agree with TRBD1. V shed 1 base, J shed 1 base, and the junction held 8 bases outside the gene matches. Germline CDR1 and CDR2: MGHRA and YSYEKL. CDR3 length: 17 amino acids. The sequenced part of the CDR3 DNA is TGCGCCAGCAGCCAAGGACCTCCGGGACAGGGATCCTACGAG. It translates to CASSQGPPGQGSYE. The whole CDR3 is CASSQGPPGQGSYEQYF.

As for this clone: The CDR3 end lies 3 residues beyond the end of the read and is filled in from the germline J gene. The chain is built from TRBV5-8 and TRBJ2-7; D may be TRBD1 (5 bases). CDR1 is SGHTS, CDR2 YDEGEE, per germline. Trimming removed 0 bases at V and 5 bases at J, with 9 bases between. This CDR3 spans 13 amino acids. Incomplete CDR3 DNA: TGTGCCAGCAGCTTGGCCAGGGTCCACGAG. Translation: CASSLARVHE. The full-length CDR3 reads as CASSLARVHEQYF.

This chain's CDR3 is CASSPAGLRETQYF. CDR3 DNA, as far as it was read: TGTGCCAGCTCACCGGCTGGGTTGCGGGAGACC. The chain combines TRBV18 with TRBJ2-5; no clear D. The read is 3 residues too short to cover the CDR3 end, so that end is filled in from the germline J gene. Trimming took 3 bases from V and 5 from J, leaving 13 bases between them. Germline V gene lookup returns CDR1 KGHSH and CDR2 LQKENI. The CDR3 sequence is 14 residues long.

A word on this clone: At one of its ends the junction is not consistent with the germline gene, which may arise from a read error. The CDR3 goes on 3 residues after the read ends, and that part is filled in from the germline J gene. The chain joins TRBV4-2 to TRBJ1-2; 7 bases agree with TRBD1. Germline CDR1 is LGHNA and CDR2 is YNFKEQ. This CDR3 region has 17 residues. The DNA read from the CDR3 is TGCGCCAGCAGCCAACTCCTCGCATGGGACAGTAACTATGGC. It encodes CASSQLLAWDSNYG. Given in full, the CDR3 is CASSQLLAWDSNYGYTF.

Of note for this clone: From the germline J gene comes the end of the CDR3, since the read stops 3 residues before it. The chain links TRBV28 to TRBJ1-4; weak D call: TRBD1 (5 bases). V lost 1 base and J 7 bases, leaving 22 bases between the germline ends. The V gene's germline CDR1 is MDHEN and CDR2 SYDVKM. The CDR3 covers 18 residues. The sequenced CDR3 bases are TGTGCCAGCAGTTTATTTAGGGGCCGGGGGGATTTGGTTGAAAAA. It specifies CASSLFRGRGDLVEK. In full, the CDR3 reads CASSLFRGRGDLVEKLFF. The variable domain in full, with the rest retrieved from reference TRBV28 and TRBJ1-4, is DVKVTQSSRYLVKRTGEKVFLECVQDMDHENMFWYRQDPGLGLRLIYFSYDVKMKEKGDIPEGYSVSREKKERFSLILESASTNQTSMYLCASSLFRGRGDLVEKLFFGSGTQLSVL.

Remarks on this clone: With the read ending 3 residues before the CDR3 end, the germline J gene is used to fill in that end. This chain connects TRBV5-1 to TRBJ2-7, with D uncertain. Germline V gene data show CDR1 as SGHRS and CDR2 as YFSETQ. Trimming removed 1 base at V and 0 bases at J, with 5 bases between. The CDR3 is 13 amino acids. CDR3 residues: CASSLRVSYEQYF. CDR3 bases read: TGCGCCAGCAGCTTGAGGGTCTCCTACGAG.

On this clone itself: The DNA ends 3 residues before the CDR3 does, and the rest of the CDR3 is filled in from the germline J gene. The chain carries TRBV20-1 and TRBJ2-3; TRBD2 agrees at 10 bases. Germline loops: CDR1 DFQATT, CDR2 SNEGSKA (reference sequence). CDR3 length equals 15 residues. V lost 1 base, J lost 1 base, and 2 bases stayed unmatched. The part of the CDR3 DNA that was read is TGCAGTGCTAGAGGGGGACTAGCGCGCACAGATACG. It is translated as CSARGGLARTDT. The full CDR3 is CSARGGLARTDTQYF.

As to this clone: The read is 3 residues too short to cover the CDR3 end, so that end is filled in from the germline J gene. The V gene is TRBV6-2 or TRBV6-3, the J gene TRBJ1-2; a possible D gene is TRBD1 (5 bases). V was shortened by 0 bases and J by 3 bases, with 8 bases between the two germline ends. CDR3 length equals 14 residues. The germline CDR1 and CDR2 sequences are MNHEY and SVGEGT. The CDR3: CASSYSRDYYGYTF. The sequenced CDR3 bases are TGTGCCAGCAGTTACTCGCGGGACTACTATGGC.

Points on this clone: The read comes to an end 3 residues before the CDR3 does, leaving the germline J gene to fill in the end. The V and J genes are TRBV18 and TRBJ2-1, with D uncertain. The CDR3 spans 13 residues. Per germline, CDR1 KGHSH and CDR2 LQKENI. V lost 3 bases to trimming and J lost 8 bases, with 11 bases between them. CDR3 DNA (partial): TGTGCCAGCTCACCGGGCGCTTGGGATGAG. Translating it yields CASSPGAWDE. The full-length CDR3 reads as CASSPGAWDEQFF. The variable domain in full, completed from reference TRBV18 and TRBJ2-1, reads NAGVMQNPRHLVRRRGQEARLRCSPMKGHSHVYWYRQLPEEGLKFMVYLQKENIIDESGMPKERFSAEFPKEGPSILRIQQVVRGDSAAYFCASSPGAWDEQFFGPGTRLTVL.

For this clone: The CDR3 end falls 3 residues outside the read, so it is completed with the germline J gene. The chain joins TRBV18 to TRBJ1-2; the D gene is possibly TRBD1 (5 bases). The germline CDR1 and CDR2 sequences are KGHSH and LQKENI. The CDR3 runs to 15 residues. V dropped 2 bases and J dropped 0 bases, with 10 bases sitting between them. CDR3 bases read: TGTGCCAGCTCACCAACCACAGGAACTAACTATGGC. Its protein is CASSPTTGTNYG. The whole CDR3 reads CASSPTTGTNYGYTF.

Worth noting for this clone: The CDR3 goes on 3 residues after the read ends, and that part is filled in from the germline J gene. V is TRBV28 and J is TRBJ2-6; no firm D call. The germline CDR1 and CDR2 sequences are MDHEN and SYDVKM. With 6 bases removed from V and 0 bases from J, the gap between germline ends came to 9 bases. This CDR3 contains 15 residues. The sequenced CDR3 bases are TGTGCCAGCAGCGAATATAGCTCTGGGGCCAACGTC. Its protein product is CASSEYSSGANV. The whole CDR3 region reads CASSEYSSGANVLTF.

Judged by frequency, this clone is medium-sized. The CDR3 end lies 3 residues beyond the end of the read and is filled in from the germline J gene. The V gene is TRBV2, the J gene TRBJ2-5; D might be TRBD1 (5 bases). The germline gives CDR1 SNHLY, CDR2 FYNNEI. The CDR3 spans 13 residues. V lost 4 bases and J lost 7, with 13 bases in between. The DNA read from the CDR3 is TGTGCCAGCAGTGTTAAGGGGTCAGCGACC. This encodes CASSVKGSAT. The full CDR3 protein reads CASSVKGSATQYF.

Remarks on this clone: Read data end 3 residues before the CDR3 end; the end is taken from the germline J gene. V gene TRBV5-1 combines with J gene TRBJ2-7; 11 bases fit TRBD1. The germline V gene encodes CDR1 SGHRS and CDR2 YFSETQ. V dropped 6 bases and J dropped 5; count of bases not matched to a gene: 10. CDR3 size: 15 residues. CDR3 protein: CASTLADRGLHEQYF. The CDR3 DNA, read in part, is TGCGCCAGCACTCTGGCGGACAGGGGGCTCCACGAG.

On this clone: The read stops 3 residues short of the end of the CDR3; the missing end is completed from the germline J gene. V gene TRBV5-6 combines with J gene TRBJ2-7; the D is unclear. V was trimmed by 4 bases and J by 0 bases, leaving 8 bases between them. CDR1 is SGHDT, CDR2 YYEEEE, per germline. The CDR3 loop spans 13 amino acids. CDR3 residues: CASSHFVSYEQYF. The part of the CDR3 DNA that was read is TGTGCCAGCAGCCATTTTGTCTCCTACGAG.

Incomplete CDR3 DNA: TGTGCCAGCAGTGACTCGTTAACAGGGGGGAGCTCCTACAATGAG. Amino acids: CASSDSLTGGSSYNE. The whole CDR3 protein is CASSDSLTGGSSYNEQFF. This rearrangement joins TRBV6-4 to TRBJ2-1, with 8 bases identical to TRBD1. Read coverage stops 3 residues before the CDR3 terminus; the germline J gene supplies the remainder. Trimming cost V 0 bases and J 0 bases; bases outside gene matches: 7. This CDR3 contains 18 residues. The V gene's germline CDR1 is MRHNA and CDR2 SNTAGT.

On this clone itself: The missing CDR3 end, 3 residues past where the read stops, is filled in from the germline J gene. The chain couples TRBV18 to TRBJ1-1; a weak D match, TRBD1 (5 bases). Trimming removed 3 bases at V and 4 bases at J, with 12 bases between. The germline gives CDR1 KGHSH, CDR2 LQKENI. The CDR3 is 14 residues long. Partial CDR3 DNA: TGTGCCAGCTCACCGCCCGGGACTTTCACTGAA. It specifies CASSPPGTFTE. The complete CDR3 sequence is CASSPPGTFTEAFF.

Comment on this clone: Read data end 3 residues before the CDR3 end; the end is taken from the germline J gene. V gene TRBV5-1 combines with J gene TRBJ2-7, with 8 bases identical to TRBD1. This CDR3 is built from 14 residues. The V gene end was trimmed by 0 bases and the J gene end by 3 bases; junction bases not matched to a gene: 2. Germline V gene lookup returns CDR1 SGHRS and CDR2 YFSETQ. CDR3 DNA, as far as it was read: TGCGCCAGCAGCTTGGTGGACAGGGTCTACGAG. Its translation is CASSLVDRVYE. The full CDR3 protein is CASSLVDRVYEQYF.

To note about this clone: The missing CDR3 end, 3 residues past where the read stops, is filled in from the germline J gene. The gene calls are TRBV12-3 or TRBV12-4 and TRBJ1-6, with 9 positions matching TRBD1. The CDR3 spans 13 residues. After removal of 6 bases from V and 9 bases from J, the junction contained 3 bases not matched to a gene. CDR3 region: CASRRQGVSPLHF. Partial CDR3 DNA: TGTGCCAGCAGGCGACAGGGGGTTTCACCC.

In regard to this clone: The CDR3 extends 3 residues past the end of the read, so its final part is completed from the germline J gene. V gene TRBV7-9 combines with J gene TRBJ2-5, with D maybe TRBD1 (6 bases). Per the germline V gene, CDR1 is SEHNR and CDR2 is FQNEAQ (reference sequence). Trimming removed 3 bases at V and 5 bases at J, with 10 bases between. This CDR3 is built from 13 residues. Incomplete CDR3 DNA: TGTGCCAGCAGCTTCCCCAGGGGTGAGACC. Translation: CASSFPRGET. The complete CDR3 protein is CASSFPRGETQYF.

Comments on this clone: Sequencing ends 3 residues short of the CDR3 end; the germline J gene provides the rest. The chain is built from TRBV7-8 and TRBJ2-5; the D is unclear. The V end lost 4 bases, the J end lost 4 bases, and 4 bases lay between the germline ends. Germline CDR1 and CDR2: SGHVS and FQNEAQ. CDR3 length: 11 residues. The sequenced part of the CDR3 DNA is TGTGCCAGCAGCTCTAGAGAGACC. Residues: CASSSRET. The entire CDR3 protein reads CASSSRETQYF.

The CDR3 spells CASSLGQGSEQYF. The CDR3 bases that were read are TGTGCCAGTAGTCTGGGACAGGGGAGCGAG. The chain uses TRBV19 and TRBJ2-7, with 10 nucleotides matching TRBD1. The read is 3 residues too short to cover the CDR3 end, so that end is filled in from the germline J gene. The CDR3 sequence is 13 residues long. The germline V gene encodes CDR1 LNHDA and CDR2 SQIVND (reference sequence). The V and J ends lost 5 bases and 6 bases, in that order; junction bases with no gene match: 4.

A remark on this clone: Read data end 3 residues before the CDR3 end; the end is taken from the germline J gene. The chain combines TRBV19 with TRBJ2-7; 8 positions match TRBD1. The length of the CDR3 is 17 residues. Germline-derived CDR1 and CDR2 are LNHDA and SQIVND (reference sequence). V shed 7 bases and J 0 bases; nucleotides not matched to a gene: 14. CDR3 bases read: TGTGCCAGTAAGGGACAGGAGCCCGGGGGAGGCTCCTACGAG. It is translated as CASKGQEPGGGSYE. The CDR3 reads in full as CASKGQEPGGGSYEQYF. Full variable domain (missing parts from reference TRBV19 and TRBJ2-7): DGGITQSPKYLFRKEGQNVTLSCEQNLNHDAMYWYRQDPGQGLRLIYYSQIVNDFQKGDIAEGYSVSREKKESFPLTVTSAQKNPTAFYLCASKGQEPGGGSYEQYFGPGTRLTVT.

Details on this clone: The read halts 3 residues ahead of the CDR3 end, with the missing end drawn from the germline J gene. The V call is TRBV11-3, the J call TRBJ1-1; 7 bases agree with TRBD1. The CDR3 is made up of 12 amino acids. Germline assignment: CDR1 SGHNT and CDR2 YENEEA. CDR3: CASSRQGGQAFF. The sequenced CDR3 bases are TGTGCCAGCAGCCGTCAGGGGGGACAA.

Turning to this clone: From the germline J gene comes the end of the CDR3, since the read stops 3 residues before it. The chain is built from TRBV6-2 or TRBV6-3 and TRBJ1-1, with D maybe TRBD1 (5 bases). Germline CDR1 MNHEY, CDR2 SVGEGT. This CDR3 comprises 12 residues. V lost 6 bases to trimming and J lost 6 bases, with 11 bases between them. CDR3 amino acids: CASRGVGAEAFF. The sequenced CDR3 bases are TGTGCCAGCAGAGGGGTTGGGGCTGAA.

Details on this clone: The sequenced fragment ends 3 residues before the CDR3 boundary, so the rest is inferred from the germline J gene. This rearrangement joins TRBV18 to TRBJ2-7; perhaps TRBD1 as D (5 bases). The CDR3 is 13 residues long. Germline lookup yields CDR1 KGHSH and CDR2 LQKENI. The V gene lost 3 bases and the J gene lost 5 bases, with 11 bases spanning the gap. CDR3 amino acids: CASSPNRFHEQYF. The CDR3 DNA, read in part, is TGTGCCAGCTCACCGAACAGGTTCCACGAG. Full variable domain (rest looked up from reference TRBV18 and TRBJ2-7): NAGVMQNPRHLVRRRGQEARLRCSPMKGHSHVYWYRQLPEEGLKFMVYLQKENIIDESGMPKERFSAEFPKEGPSILRIQQVVRGDSAAYFCASSPNRFHEQYFGPGTRLTVT.